This TCR beta chain stems from a study of T cell responses to AZD1222 COVID-19 vaccine. Study-level information: Second-dose recipients at about 4 or about 12 weeks were treated as one pooled group. General study findings and limits: When two AZD1222 doses had been given, Spike-specific TCR breadth and depth rose. Donors were mostly white British, more females; clonal diversity possibly underestimated.

Produced via immunoSEQ multiplex PCR; TCRdb's table is partial and in-frame only. Here the sample spans under 95,000 clones, 88% being singletons. A single count supports this clone. Its matching antigen is unknown. The ends were cut back, 4 bases at V and 1 base at J, with 5 bases in the middle. The germline V gene encodes CDR1 SGHTA and CDR2 FQGTGA. The CDR3 extends over 13 amino acids. V and J are TRBV7-3 and TRBJ1-5, with a tentative D call TRBD1 (5 bases). This receptor was identified in an adult in good health. The sample in question was peripheral blood, obtained on day 0 of AZD1222 vaccination. The CDR3 here is CASSSGSNQPQHF. CDR3 DNA: TGTGCCAGCAGCTCAGGGAGCAATCAGCCCCAGCATTTT.